This record looks at one T cell receptor (beta chain) sequence and its context. With the 5' RACE reads reprocessed, TCRdb shows one record per CDR3 protein and no DNA. The sample table includes about 260,000 distinct CDR3 sequences. Germline assignment: CDR1 DFQATT and CDR2 SNEGSKA (reference sequence). The CDR3 spans 12 residues. The data derive from a study of T cells expressing NK-cell markers. Source material: blood T cells: a sorted CD56 or NKG2C T cell subset, CD4+ or CD8+ T cells, or bulk PBMC T cells (not recorded which). The source is a man between 18 and 29 years old in good health. J is TRBJ2-3 and V is TRBV20-1. CDR3 protein: CSGGGSTDTQYF.